Listed here are 23 T cell receptor beta chains from one sample, sequenced in a study of T cells after yellow fever vaccination. One entry per CDR3 protein, called by TCRdb with MiXCR from the 5' RACE reads. The sample gives about 370,000 distinct CDR3 sequences, around 10% of which show up once; around 19% is in the top ten. Source: PBMCs, taken on the day of the first yellow fever vaccination. The receptors stem from a man aged 18 to 35 who received the YFV17D yellow fever vaccine.

This clonotype has more than one count but fewer than ten. The J gene is TRBJ1-6, the V gene TRBV20-1; 12 nucleotides agree with TRBD1. The CDR3 contains 14 residues. The V segment lost 4 bases and the J segment 10 bases; nucleotides outside the gene matches: 5. Germline CDR1 is DFQATT and CDR2 is SNEGSKA (reference sequence). CDR3 nucleotides: TGCAGTGCTAACTCCGGGACAGGGGGCTCACCCCTCCACTTT. Translation: CSANSGTGGSPLHF.

V and J are TRBV7-6 and TRBJ2-6; D gene unclear. Germline V lookup: CDR1 SGHVS, CDR2 FNYEAQ. V was clipped by 5 bases and J by 4 bases, with 9 bases between them. The CDR3 contains 14 residues. The CDR3 region is CASSQVVGANVLTF. The DNA of the CDR3 is TGTGCCAGCAGCCAAGTGGTCGGGGCCAACGTCCTGACTTTC.

V is TRBV5-1 and J is TRBJ2-7; D may match TRBD1 or TRBD2 (5 bases each). V lost 0 bases, J lost 6 bases, and 13 bases lay in between. The CDR3 has 14 residues. Germline V gives CDR1 SGHRS, CDR2 YFSETQ. The CDR3 coding sequence is TGCGCCAGCAGCTTGGATGGGACCGCGGGCGAGCAGTACGTC. Translated: CASSLDGTAGEQYV.

There are a few counts of this clonotype. The gene calls are TRBV5-1 and TRBJ2-5, with 7 bases matching TRBD2. Trimming at V came to 4 bases and at J to 4 bases, leaving 4 bases not matched to a gene. Looked up from germline, CDR1 is SGHRS and CDR2 is YFSETQ. This CDR3 comprises 13 residues. Written as DNA, the CDR3 is TGCGCCAGCAGCGGGAGGGTAGGAGAGACCCAGTACTTC. Residues: CASSGRVGETQYF.

This clonotype occurred a few times. This chain uses TRBV20-1 with TRBJ2-2; D perhaps matches TRBD1 (6 bases). The ends were cut back, 3 bases at V and 1 base at J, with 9 bases in the middle. CDR1 and CDR2 (germline): DFQATT, SNEGSKA (reference sequence). The length of the CDR3 is 14 residues. The chain's CDR3 is CSARGTKNTGELFF. CDR3 nucleotides: TGCAGTGCTAGGGGGACAAAGAACACCGGGGAGCTGTTTTTT.

The gene calls are TRBV7-9 and TRBJ2-5; a possible D gene is TRBD2 (6 bases). The V and J ends lost 2 bases and 4 bases respectively, with 11 bases between them. From germline, CDR1 is SEHNR and CDR2 FQNEAQ (reference sequence). There are 14 residues in the CDR3. The CDR3 region is CASSLYRGGETQYF. CDR3 sequence (DNA): TGTGCCAGCAGCTTATATAGGGGAGGAGAGACCCAGTACTTC.

In its sample, this clonotype was seen a few times. This chain uses TRBV28 with TRBJ2-5; D might be TRBD1 (6 bases). The CDR3 runs 14 residues. The V end was cut by 6 bases, the J end by 2 bases, with 13 bases between. Germline CDR1 reads MDHEN; CDR2 reads SYDVKM. The CDR3 sequence is CASSAPDRQETQYF. In DNA form, the CDR3 reads TGTGCCAGCAGCGCCCCCGACAGGCAAGAGACCCAGTACTTC.

The V and J genes are TRBV18 and TRBJ2-7; no firm D call. V lost 3 bases to trimming and J lost 3 bases, with 9 bases between them. This CDR3 is built from 13 residues. Germline loops: CDR1 KGHSH, CDR2 LQKENI. The CDR3 spells CASSPQDLYEQYF. DNA for the CDR3: TGTGCCAGCTCACCCCAGGACCTCTACGAGCAGTACTTC.

This clonotype appeared a few times. The chain couples TRBV6-5 to TRBJ1-2; TRBD1 might be the D (5 bases). V lost 8 bases, J lost 5 bases, and 12 bases lay in between. Germline CDR1 MNHEY, CDR2 SVGAGI. The CDR3 loop spans 12 amino acids. CDR3 amino acids: CASGRGEYGYTF. DNA for the CDR3: TGTGCCAGCGGGAGGGGTGAATATGGCTACACCTTC.

This clonotype was observed a handful of times. The chain uses TRBV7-2 and TRBJ2-3; TRBD2 aligns across 8 bases. The germline gives CDR1 SGHTA, CDR2 FQGNSA. Unmatched junction bases numbered 7, after V lost 1 base and J lost 1 base. The CDR3 contains 17 residues. The CDR3 reads CASSLVAGGAGTDTQYF. The CDR3 DNA sequence: TGTGCCAGCAGCTTAGTGGCCGGGGGGGCCGGCACAGATACGCAGTATTTT.

This chain links TRBV20-1 with TRBJ1-2, with a tentative D call TRBD1 (5 bases). This CDR3 spans 14 amino acids. V dropped 5 bases and J dropped 8 bases, with 21 bases sitting between them. CDR1 is DFQATT, CDR2 SNEGSKA, per germline (reference sequence). The CDR3 DNA sequence: TGCAGTGCTCCGTGGGTCAGGGCGGGCTTGGGCTACACCTTC. Translated, it gives CSAPWVRAGLGYTF.

The V call is TRBV6-1, the J call TRBJ1-3, with D possibly matching TRBD1 (6 bases). Trimming pared 6 bases from V and 0 bases from J, leaving 9 bases between. The CDR3 is made up of 14 amino acids. Germline assignment: CDR1 MNHNS and CDR2 SASEGT. The CDR3 is CASRADSSGNTIYF. The CDR3 coding sequence is TGTGCCAGCAGAGCGGACAGCTCTGGAAACACCATATATTTT.

The sample holds many counts of this clonotype. V and J are TRBV6-1 and TRBJ1-4; a weak D match, TRBD1 (6 bases). CDR3 length: 16 residues. Germline values: CDR1 MNHNS, CDR2 SASEGT. Trimming left V 6 bases short and J 7 bases short, with 21 bases between. The CDR3 reads CASSDGGALRTEKLFF. Here the CDR3 DNA reads TGTGCCAGCAGCGATGGGGGGGCGCTTCGGACTGAAAAACTGTTTTTT.

In its sample, this clonotype was seen a few times. The CDR3 DNA follows: TGTGCCAGCAGTGAATTAACAGCCGTGCCGAACTATGGCTACACCTTC. It codes for CASSELTAVPNYGYTF. The chain joins TRBV6-1 to TRBJ1-2, with D hard to call. This CDR3 contains 16 residues. Per the germline V gene, CDR1 is MNHNS and CDR2 is SASEGT. Trimming pared 2 bases from V and 2 bases from J, leaving 15 bases between.

The chain is built from TRBV6-1 and TRBJ2-7; perhaps TRBD2 as D (5 bases). V lost 8 bases, J lost 2 bases, and 19 bases lay in between. Germline V CDR1 and CDR2: MNHNS, SASEGT. The CDR3 contains 15 residues. The CDR3: CASSSGRRVTYEQYF. The CDR3 nucleotides read TGTGCCAGCTCTTCGGGCAGGCGGGTTACCTACGAGCAGTACTTC.

This clonotype has just a few counts. V is TRBV2 and J is TRBJ2-5, with D unresolved. This CDR3 is 12 amino acids long. CDR1 and CDR2 (germline): SNHLY, FYNNEI. V was trimmed by 7 bases and J by 7 bases, leaving 13 bases between them. The CDR3 reads CASKYLRWTQYF. DNA for the CDR3: TGTGCCAGCAAGTACCTAAGATGGACCCAGTACTTC.

The rearrangement uses TRBV10-3 and TRBJ2-2; D may be TRBD1 (6 bases). The CDR3 loop spans 15 amino acids. CDR1 ENHRY and CDR2 SYGVKD come from the germline V gene. The V end lost 6 bases, the J end lost 2 bases, and 13 bases lay between the germline ends. Written as DNA, the CDR3 is TGTGCCATCAGCGAAACGGGACAAAACACCGGGGAGCTGTTTTTT. This translates into CAISETGQNTGELFF.

This chain connects TRBV7-9 to TRBJ2-7; D gene ambiguous. Trimming stripped 5 bases from V and 4 bases from J, with 18 bases between. CDR1 SEHNR and CDR2 FQNEAQ come from the germline V gene (reference sequence). This CDR3 comprises 15 residues. Here the CDR3 reads CASSPRVLGKYEQYF. CDR3 coding DNA: TGTGCCAGCAGCCCTAGGGTGTTGGGCAAATACGAGCAGTACTTC.

This clonotype was seen a few times. This chain joins TRBV6-2 or TRBV6-3 and TRBJ1-6; D uncertain. Between the trimmed V and J ends, which lost 7 bases and 0 bases, there was a span of 10 bases. Germline V lookup: CDR1 MNHEY, CDR2 SVGEGT. The CDR3 length is 15 residues. CDR3 in DNA: TGTGCCAGCACGATTAAGGGCTCCTATAATTCACCCCTCCACTTT. Amino acids: CASTIKGSYNSPLHF.

This clonotype was counted only a few times. The V gene is TRBV11-1, the J gene TRBJ1-1, with D perhaps TRBD1 (6 bases). Trimming removed 2 bases from V and 3 bases from J, with 10 bases in between. The CDR3 extends over 14 amino acids. CDR1 and CDR2 from the germline V gene are SGHAT and FQDESV (reference sequence). CDR3 sequence reads: CASSLMSGDTEAFF. The CDR3 nucleotides read TGTGCCAGCAGCTTAATGTCAGGGGACACTGAAGCTTTCTTT. Looking up the rest from reference TRBV11-1 and TRBJ1-1 gives the full variable domain: EAEVAQSPRYKITEKSQAVAFWCDPISGHATLYWYRQILGQGPELLVQFQDESVVDDSQLPKDRFSAERLKGVDSTLKIQPAELGDSAMYLCASSLMSGDTEAFFGQGTRLTVV.

Only a few counts were recorded for this clonotype. J is TRBJ2-1 and V is TRBV11-3; D unclear. V was cut by 1 base and J by 3 bases, with 10 bases left in between. This CDR3 comprises 15 residues. The germline CDR1 and CDR2 sequences are SGHNT and YENEEA. The CDR3 DNA is TGTGCCAGCAGCTTAGGATTTGGGGACTACAATGAGCAGTTCTTC. Encoded protein: CASSLGFGDYNEQFF.

This clonotype was recorded many times. The chain employs TRBV4-2 and TRBJ2-1; TRBD1 is a possible D gene (6 bases). V lost 1 base to trimming and J lost 9 bases, with 19 bases between them. Germline CDR1 reads LGHNA; CDR2 reads YNFKEQ. CDR3 size: 16 residues. The CDR3 bases are TGTGCCAGCAGCCAAGCCCTGGGGGCGCGATCTCTTGAGCAGTTCTTC. Amino acid sequence: CASSQALGARSLEQFF.

The chain uses TRBV19 and TRBJ2-7; D is possibly TRBD1 (6 bases). Germline V gene lookup returns CDR1 LNHDA and CDR2 SQIVND (reference sequence). The CDR3 contains 15 residues. The ends were cut back, 7 bases at V and 3 bases at J, with 19 bases in the middle. CDR3 nucleotide sequence: TGTGCCAGTAACAGCCCAGGGGCTCTAAGCTACGAGCAGTACTTC. Encoded protein: CASNSPGALSYEQYF. Using reference TRBV19 and TRBJ2-7 for the parts outside the CDR3, the full variable domain is DGGITQSPKYLFRKEGQNVTLSCEQNLNHDAMYWYRQDPGQGLRLIYYSQIVNDFQKGDIAEGYSVSREKKESFPLTVTSAQKNPTAFYLCASNSPGALSYEQYFGPGTRLTVT.